A selection of T cell receptor beta chains follows, all from one sample in a study of cytomegalovirus exposure and HLA in healthy donors. Some clones are missing from TCRdb's copy, which holds only in-frame ones; the method was immunoSEQ multiplex PCR. The profile shows 85,000 to 95,000 clones, over 60% of them singletons. The sequenced sample was PBMCs. These receptors were taken from a man aged 25-45 years in good health and CMV-seropositive. Each CDR3 is given with its conserved first and last residue. The D gene is left open where the match is weak. Some rows have no size entry. The others give once, few or many, or a class for an expanded clone.

J,D,size,length,V,DNA,CDR3
TRBJ1-5,NA,NA,13,TRBV18,TGTGCCAGCTCACGGCAGGGCGGTCAGCCCCAGCATTTT,CASSRQGGQPQHF
TRBJ2-7,NA,NA,13,TRBV5-1,TGCGCCAGCAGGGCGGCGGGTTCGCTGGAGCAGTACTTC,CASRAAGSLEQYF
TRBJ2-3,NA,NA,12,TRBV7-8,TGTGCCAGCAGCGTCAGGACAGATACGCAGTATTTT,CASSVRTDTQYF
TRBJ1-1,NA,NA,13,TRBV7-9,TGTGCCAGCAGCTCTACTCGGGACACTGAAGCTTTCTTT,CASSSTRDTEAFF
TRBJ1-2,NA,NA,15,TRBV2,TGTGCCAGCAGTGAACAACGGGGGCGGGAGCTTGGCTACACCTTC,CASSEQRGRELGYTF
TRBJ1-1,TRBD1,NA,14,TRBV6-5,TGTGCCAGCAGTCGACAGGGGAGGGACACTGAAGCTTTCTTT,CASSRQGRDTEAFF
TRBJ2-7,TRBD2,NA,14,TRBV6-4,TGTGCCAGCAGTGTGGCTAGCGGGAGCTACGAGCAGTACTTC,CASSVASGSYEQYF
TRBJ2-1,TRBD2,NA,16,TRBV28,TGTGCCAGCAGTTCCCTAAGCGGGAGTCTTTGGAATGAGCAGTTCTTC,CASSSLSGSLWNEQFF
TRBJ1-1,NA,NA,15,TRBV6-1,TGTGCCACCATCCTCAGGGCGCGGGAGAACACTGAAGCTTTCTTT,CATILRARENTEAFF
TRBJ2-7,TRBD1,NA,13,TRBV30,TGTGCCTGGAGTGTTGGACAGGGCTACGAGCAGTACTTC,CAWSVGQGYEQYF
TRBJ2-2,TRBD2,NA,14,TRBV29-1,TGCAGCGGTCTCGGGACTAGCGGGACCGGGGAGCTGTTTTTT,CSGLGTSGTGELFF
TRBJ1-5,NA,NA,16,TRBV16,TGTGCCAGCAGCCAATCGATGGGAGAGGGAGGTCAGCCCCAGCATTTT,CASSQSMGEGGQPQHF
TRBJ2-2,NA,NA,16,TRBV9,TGTGCCAGCAGCCGAGAGCCGATCGACGGGACCGGGGAGCTGTTTTTT,CASSREPIDGTGELFF
TRBJ1-5,NA,NA,12,TRBV6-5,TGTGCCAGTTGTAGCAGCAATCAGCCCCAGCATTTT,CASCSSNQPQHF
TRBJ2-2,NA,few,17,TRBV15,TGTGCCACCAGCAGAGATCTCGACAGCGCGAACACCGGGGAGCTGTTTTTT,CATSRDLDSANTGELFF
TRBJ2-3,TRBD1,NA,15,TRBV9,TGTGCCAGCAGCACCACGACAGGGCCCACAGATACGCAGTATTTT,CASSTTTGPTDTQYF
TRBJ1-2,TRBD1,NA,17,TRBV18,TGTGCCAGCTCACCCTCACTCGGACAGGGGGCTGGCTATGGCTACACCTTC,CASSPSLGQGAGYGYTF
TRBJ2-5,TRBD1,NA,14,TRBV2,TGTGCCAGCCGATACTCGACAGGGCCCGAGACCCAGTACTTC,CASRYSTGPETQYF
TRBJ1-2,TRBD1,NA,14,TRBV10-3,TGTGCCATCAGTGAGTCCGGGACAGTATATGGCTACACCTTC,CAISESGTVYGYTF
TRBJ2-7,NA,once,13,TRBV7-9,TGTGCCAGCAGCCCGCTAATCGGGTATGAGCAGTACTTC,CASSPLIGYEQYF
TRBJ2-2,TRBD2,NA,14,TRBV6-5,TGTGCCAGCAGCCGGACTAGCGGGACCGGGGAGCTGTTTTTT,CASSRTSGTGELFF
TRBJ2-1,NA,few,16,TRBV9,TGTGCCAGCAGCGTAGCCCCGTCTCGGGGGGCCCATGAGCAGTTCTTC,CASSVAPSRGAHEQFF
TRBJ2-2,TRBD1,NA,14,TRBV27,TGTGCCAGCGAATACAGGGGCGGCACCGGGGAGCTGTTTTTT,CASEYRGGTGELFF
TRBJ2-7,NA,NA,14,TRBV7-6,TGTGCCAGCAGTGGGACATTAAGCTCCTACGAGCAGTACTTC,CASSGTLSSYEQYF
TRBJ2-3,NA,NA,14,TRBV11-2,TGTGCCAGCAGCTTAGACAGGGCCACAGATACGCAGTATTTT,CASSLDRATDTQYF
TRBJ1-4,NA,NA,15,TRBV19,TGTGCCAGTAGTACAGCCGGACAGATGAATGAAAAACTGTTTTTT,CASSTAGQMNEKLFF
TRBJ2-5,NA,NA,17,TRBV9,TGTGCCAGCAGCGTAGCGATTCACGGAGGCAGACAAGAGACCCAGTACTTC,CASSVAIHGGRQETQYF
TRBJ1-4,TRBD1,few,13,TRBV29-1,TGCAGCGTTGCGGACAGGGTCCAGGAAAAACTGTTTTTT,CSVADRVQEKLFF
TRBJ2-2,NA,NA,14,TRBV4-2,TGTGCCAGCGAAGCGCTCGCGAACACCGGGGAGCTGTTTTTT,CASEALANTGELFF
TRBJ1-4,NA,NA,16,TRBV19,TGTGCCAGTAGTATTCAAGGTGGACAGCTCTTTGAAAAACTGTTTTTT,CASSIQGGQLFEKLFF
TRBJ1-1,NA,NA,16,TRBV5-1,TGCGCCAGCAAAATTTCGCACGGGGCAGGGAGGGCTGAAGCTTTCTTT,CASKISHGAGRAEAFF
TRBJ1-3,NA,NA,13,TRBV4-1,TGCGCCAGCAGCCAAGACAGGGGAGACACCATATATTTT,CASSQDRGDTIYF
TRBJ2-1,TRBD2,few,16,TRBV6-1,TGTGCCAGCAGTGGAACCGTAGCGGGAGCCTACAATGAGCAGTTCTTC,CASSGTVAGAYNEQFF
TRBJ1-2,NA,NA,15,TRBV19,TGTGCCAGTACTCTCGCGGGGGGAGGAAACTATGGCTACACCTTC,CASTLAGGGNYGYTF
TRBJ1-1,NA,NA,14,TRBV6-5,TGTGCCAGCCATCAACAACTAATGAACACTGAAGCTTTCTTT,CASHQQLMNTEAFF
TRBJ2-3,NA,once,15,TRBV2,TGTGCCAGCCGACTCATTTCCTCTAGCACAGATACGCAGTATTTT,CASRLISSSTDTQYF
TRBJ2-7,TRBD1,NA,15,TRBV7-9,TGTGCCAGCAGCTTAAGCCAGGGGGCTTCCTACGAGCAGTACTTC,CASSLSQGASYEQYF
TRBJ1-1,NA,once,14,TRBV28,TGTGCCAGCAGTTTAGGGGGGGGGAACACTGAAGCTTTCTTT,CASSLGGGNTEAFF
TRBJ1-1,TRBD1,NA,16,TRBV18,TGTGCCAGCTCACCCCGGGACAGGGCAGGGCACACTGAAGCTTTCTTT,CASSPRDRAGHTEAFF
TRBJ1-3,NA,NA,13,TRBV4-1,TGCGCCAGCAGCCAAGAACGGGGAAACACCATATATTTT,CASSQERGNTIYF
TRBJ1-2,TRBD1,NA,13,TRBV7-9,TGTGCCAGCAGCCCGACAGGGGTCCGGGGCTACACCTTC,CASSPTGVRGYTF
TRBJ2-7,TRBD1,few,15,TRBV9,TGTGCCAGCAGCGCAGGGGGACAGGGGATCCACGAGCAGTACTTC,CASSAGGQGIHEQYF
TRBJ1-5,NA,NA,13,TRBV15,TGTGCCACCAGCAGAGAAGGGGATCAGCCCCAGCATTTT,CATSREGDQPQHF
TRBJ1-6,NA,NA,14,TRBV5-4,TGTGCCAGCAGCTTCGGCGGCCCTAATTCACCCCTCCACTTT,CASSFGGPNSPLHF
TRBJ1-2,TRBD1,few,15,TRBV6-1,TGTGCCAGCAGGGCCAGACAGGGCGATTTCTATGGCTACACCTTC,CASRARQGDFYGYTF
TRBJ2-7,TRBD2,NA,14,TRBV19,TGTGCCAGTAGCCGGGGACTAGCGGGGCGCGAGCAGTACTTC,CASSRGLAGREQYF
TRBJ2-3,NA,NA,16,TRBV11-2,TGTGCCAGCAGCCTGTGGGGCAGGATGGGTACAGATACGCAGTATTTT,CASSLWGRMGTDTQYF
TRBJ2-3,NA,NA,15,TRBV5-4,TGTGCCAGCAGCCAAGAGTGGGGGGTGACAGATACGCAGTATTTT,CASSQEWGVTDTQYF
TRBJ2-1,TRBD2,NA,16,TRBV4-2,TGTGCCAGCAGCCAAGTCAAAACTAGCGGCTACAATGAGCAGTTCTTC,CASSQVKTSGYNEQFF
TRBJ1-2,NA,few,14,TRBV4-3,TGCGCCAGCAGCCAAGATGTGGAGACCGGGGGCTACACCTTC,CASSQDVETGGYTF
TRBJ1-2,NA,NA,14,TRBV27,TGTGCCAGCAGTTTCTCTCCCAGATGGTATGGCTACACCTTC,CASSFSPRWYGYTF
TRBJ2-2,TRBD1,few,14,TRBV11-2,TGTGCCAGCAGCCGGACAGGGGCCACCGGGGAGCTGTTTTTT,CASSRTGATGELFF
TRBJ2-3,NA,NA,15,TRBV5-1,TGCGCCAGCAGCTTGCTCGGCAGGGTAACAGATACGCAGTATTTT,CASSLLGRVTDTQYF
TRBJ1-2,NA,NA,14,TRBV18,TGTGCCAGCTCACCGATTTCGGGGGTTGATGGCTACACCTTC,CASSPISGVDGYTF
TRBJ2-4,NA,few,16,TRBV30,TGTGCCTGGAGTGTACTGACAGCCTTAGCCAAAAACATTCAGTACTTC,CAWSVLTALAKNIQYF
TRBJ1-1,NA,few,14,TRBV6-1,TGTGCCAGCAGTGTTGGCGGCAGTTACACTGAAGCTTTCTTT,CASSVGGSYTEAFF
TRBJ2-5,NA,NA,15,TRBV7-2,TGTGCCAGCAGCTTAGGGGGCAGGGCTGGAGAGACCCAGTACTTC,CASSLGGRAGETQYF
TRBJ2-2,TRBD2,NA,15,TRBV2,TGTGCCAGCAGTGAATATATGGCCGGGAGGGGGGAGCTGTTTTTT,CASSEYMAGRGELFF
TRBJ2-7,NA,NA,11,TRBV28,TGTGCCAGCAGTTCTAATTGGGAGCAGTACTTC,CASSSNWEQYF
TRBJ2-3,TRBD2,few,16,TRBV7-6,TGTGCCAGCAGCTCCCTAGCGGGGGAGGGTGCAGATACGCAGTATTTT,CASSSLAGEGADTQYF